A selection of T cell receptor beta chains follows, all from one sample in a study of blood T cell repertoires in COVID-19. Sequenced by immunoSEQ multiplex PCR; TCRdb stores in-frame clones only, minus some. This sample has approximately 170,000 clones, with over 80% found just once. The sequencing input was peripheral blood. The receptors come from a man in his 70s who had recovered from COVID-19. CDR3s include the opening cysteine and the closing phenylalanine or tryptophan. Fields, in order: D gene, clone size, J gene, V gene, CDR3 DNA, CDR3 protein. The D gene is left open where the match is weak. Rows may omit the clone size; those that give it use once, few, many or a size class.

d_gene: TRBD1; abundance: .; j_gene: TRBJ1-2; v_gene: TRBV5-1; CDR3nt: TGCGCCAGCAGCTTTCAGGGGGGACCCAACTATGGCTACACCTTC; CDR3aa: CASSFQGGPNYGYTF
d_gene: TRBD1; abundance: .; j_gene: TRBJ2-3; v_gene: TRBV4-1; CDR3nt: TGCGCCAGCAGCCAAACTGACAGGGCGGATACGCAGTATTTT; CDR3aa: CASSQTDRADTQYF
d_gene: .; abundance: .; j_gene: TRBJ1-6; v_gene: TRBV28; CDR3nt: TGTGCCAGCAGTTCACCAGCGTCGTATAATTCACCCCTCCACTTT; CDR3aa: CASSSPASYNSPLHF
d_gene: TRBD2; abundance: .; j_gene: TRBJ2-5; v_gene: TRBV5-4; CDR3nt: TGTGCCAGCAGCTACGGGACTAGCGGTTGGGAGACCCAGTACTTC; CDR3aa: CASSYGTSGWETQYF
d_gene: TRBD2; abundance: .; j_gene: TRBJ2-3; v_gene: TRBV19; CDR3nt: TGTGCCAGTAGAATGCGGGGGGGAGATACGCAGTATTTT; CDR3aa: CASRMRGGDTQYF
d_gene: .; abundance: few; j_gene: TRBJ1-3; v_gene: TRBV7-9; CDR3nt: TGTGCCAGCAGTTTTCAGTCACTACGCGACACCATATATTTT; CDR3aa: CASSFQSLRDTIYF
d_gene: TRBD1; abundance: few; j_gene: TRBJ2-5; v_gene: TRBV7-2; CDR3nt: TGTGCCAGCAGCAGGGACAGGGGAGAGACCCAGTACTTC; CDR3aa: CASSRDRGETQYF
d_gene: TRBD2; abundance: .; j_gene: TRBJ2-1; v_gene: TRBV2; CDR3nt: TGTGCCAGCAGTGTCCTAGCGGGAGGTGGTGGTGAGCAGTTCTTC; CDR3aa: CASSVLAGGGGEQFF
d_gene: TRBD1; abundance: .; j_gene: TRBJ1-1; v_gene: TRBV19; CDR3nt: TGTGCCAGTAGTACCGGACAGGGGGACACTGAAGCTTTCTTT; CDR3aa: CASSTGQGDTEAFF
d_gene: .; abundance: .; j_gene: TRBJ2-3; v_gene: TRBV24-1; CDR3nt: TGTGCCACCAGTGCCCGGACTGGAGCAGATACGCAGTATTTT; CDR3aa: CATSARTGADTQYF
d_gene: .; abundance: .; j_gene: TRBJ1-3; v_gene: TRBV5-1; CDR3nt: TGCGCCAGCAGCTTGGACGGGGGGACCGGAAACACCATATATTTT; CDR3aa: CASSLDGGTGNTIYF
d_gene: .; abundance: .; j_gene: TRBJ2-6; v_gene: TRBV2; CDR3nt: TGTGCCAGCAGCACCCCCGAGGGGGCTGGGGCCAACGTCCTGACTTTC; CDR3aa: CASSTPEGAGANVLTF
d_gene: TRBD2; abundance: .; j_gene: TRBJ2-2; v_gene: TRBV5-4; CDR3nt: TGTGCCAGCAGCTCCACTAGCGGGAGTATCGGGGAGCTGTTTTTT; CDR3aa: CASSSTSGSIGELFF
d_gene: TRBD2; abundance: .; j_gene: TRBJ2-3; v_gene: TRBV27; CDR3nt: TGTGCCAGCAGTTTCCCCCGGGGGGGAAGCACAGATACGCAGTATTTT; CDR3aa: CASSFPRGGSTDTQYF
d_gene: TRBD2; abundance: .; j_gene: TRBJ2-3; v_gene: TRBV5-1; CDR3nt: TGCGCCAGCAGCTCGCCACGAGGACTAGCGAGCACTAGCACAGATACGCAGTATTTT; CDR3aa: CASSSPRGLASTSTDTQYF
d_gene: .; abundance: .; j_gene: TRBJ2-5; v_gene: TRBV20-1; CDR3nt: TGCAGTGCTAGTCCTAACCAAGAGACCCAGTACTTC; CDR3aa: CSASPNQETQYF
d_gene: TRBD1; abundance: .; j_gene: TRBJ1-4; v_gene: TRBV7-9; CDR3nt: TGTGCCAGCAGCCCGGGACAGGGGGTCAATGAAAAACTGTTTTTT; CDR3aa: CASSPGQGVNEKLFF
d_gene: .; abundance: .; j_gene: TRBJ1-1; v_gene: TRBV6-6; CDR3nt: TGTGCCAGCAGTTACTCGGGGGCGGAAGCTTTCTTT; CDR3aa: CASSYSGAEAFF
d_gene: .; abundance: .; j_gene: TRBJ1-2; v_gene: TRBV14; CDR3nt: TGTGCCAGCAGCCCCCGGACAGAGGGGGGCTACACCTTC; CDR3aa: CASSPRTEGGYTF
d_gene: .; abundance: .; j_gene: TRBJ2-5; v_gene: TRBV6-5; CDR3nt: TGTGCCTGCGGGTATCCCCAAGAGACCCAGTACTTC; CDR3aa: CACGYPQETQYF
d_gene: TRBD2; abundance: .; j_gene: TRBJ2-1; v_gene: TRBV2; CDR3nt: TGTGCCAGCAGCCTGGGACTAGCTATCAATGAGCAGTTCTTC; CDR3aa: CASSLGLAINEQFF
d_gene: .; abundance: .; j_gene: TRBJ1-2; v_gene: TRBV18; CDR3nt: TGTGCCAGCTCACCAAGGGGGGGCGCAGGAGAAGGCTACACCTTC; CDR3aa: CASSPRGGAGEGYTF